The rows below give T cell receptor beta chains drawn from one sample of a study of blood T cells in healthy people across ages. Each CDR3 protein gets one entry after TCRdb re-called the 5' RACE reads with MiXCR. The data hold roughly 800,000 distinct CDR3 sequences, with about 55% observed a single time. The sample was blood. The receptor set was obtained from a man of 80 years or more in good health. Both conserved end residues are part of each CDR3. A D gene is named only where the DNA matches it firmly. Clone size, where shown, is once, few, many, or a class for clones that have expanded.

d_call clone_size j_call v_call cdr3_length cdr3_nt cdr3_aa
NA few TRBJ2-7 TRBV20-1 17 TGCAGTGCTAGGGGGTACGGGGCGGGCCGGAACTCCTACGAGCAGTACTTC CSARGYGAGRNSYEQYF
TRBD2 NA TRBJ2-3 TRBV20-1 19 TGCAGTGCTAGGAGGCCTAGCGGGAGGTCCCTCCCTGACCACAGATACGCGTATTTT CSARRPSGRSLPDHRYAYF
NA NA TRBJ1-1 TRBV3-1 16 TGTGCCAGCAGCCAAGTGGACCAACTCAAGAACACTGAAGCTTTCTTT CASSQVDQLKNTEAFF
NA NA TRBJ2-4 TRBV6-2/TRBV6-3 20 TGTGCCAGCAGTTACTCGAGTAAATCAGCAGGCACCCAAGGCAAAAACATTCAGTACTTC CASSYSSKSAGTQGKNIQYF
NA NA TRBJ2-3 TRBV18 14 TGTGCCAGCTCAGGGACAACTAGCACAGATACGCAGTATTTT CASSGTTSTDTQYF
NA NA TRBJ1-2 TRBV7-2 14 TGTGCCAGCAGCTTAGCGGGAAGGCCTTCTGGCTACACCTTC CASSLAGRPSGYTF
TRBD2 few TRBJ2-3 TRBV18 14 TGTGCCAGCTCACGAGCGGGAGGTCCCAGATACGCGTATTTT CASSRAGGPRYAYF
NA NA TRBJ1-2 TRBV5-1 13 TGCGCCAGCAGCTTGGGTCATGACTATGGCTACACCTTC CASSLGHDYGYTF
TRBD2 once TRBJ2-5 TRBV5-1 15 TGCGCCAGCAGCTTGTCAGCGGGAGACGGAGAGACCCAGTACTTC CASSLSAGDGETQYF
TRBD2 NA TRBJ2-7 TRBV5-1 16 TGCGCCAGCAGTCCCGGACCAGCGGGATTATCCTACGAGCAGTACTTC CASSPGPAGLSYEQYF
NA NA TRBJ2-7 TRBV24-1 13 TGTGCCACCAGTGTCCCGGTTGGGAATGAGCAGTACTTC CATSVPVGNEQYF
NA NA TRBJ2-7 TRBV19 14 TGTGCCAGTTCCGAGCGGAGTAGCTCCTACGAGCAGTACTTC CASSERSSSYEQYF
NA many TRBJ2-1 TRBV6-4 14 TGTGCCAGCAGACAGTCTAGCGCTGGCAATGAGCAGTTCTTC CASRQSSAGNEQFF
TRBD1 NA TRBJ1-2 TRBV7-2 15 TGTGCCAGCAGCTTAGAAGGGACAGCGAACTATGGCTACACCTTC CASSLEGTANYGYTF
TRBD2 NA TRBJ2-1 TRBV14 15 TGTGCCAGCAGCCCCCCGCGACTAGCAGACAATGAGCAGTTCTTC CASSPPRLADNEQFF
TRBD2 NA TRBJ2-5 TRBV7-2 15 TGTGCCAGCAGCCCGGGGGGTGGGGAGGAAAGGACCCAGTACTTC CASSPGGGEERTQYF
NA NA TRBJ2-3 TRBV5-1 13 TGCGCCAGCAGCTTGGGGGAAGCCAGATACGCGTATTTT CASSLGEARYAYF
NA NA TRBJ2-1 TRBV25-1 12 TGTGCCAGCGGATACAGGGTCGGCGAGCAGTTCTTC CASGYRVGEQFF
NA NA TRBJ2-3 TRBV18 14 TGTGCCTGCTCACCGGCTTTAGCCGACGATACGCAGTATTTT CACSPALADDTQYF
TRBD1 few TRBJ1-2 TRBV20-1 13 TGCAGTGCTATGGACAGGCGAGCGCTTGGCTACACCTTC CSAMDRRALGYTF
TRBD2 NA TRBJ2-3 TRBV7-3 18 TGTGCCAGCAGCTTAAAGCCCGGACTAGCGGGAGCAGTAAACACGCAGTATTTT CASSLKPGLAGAVNTQYF
TRBD2 NA TRBJ2-5 TRBV28 15 TGTGCCAGCAGTTTTCGGCGGGAGATACAAGAGACCCAGTACTTC CASSFRREIQETQYF
NA NA TRBJ1-2 TRBV28 11 TGTGCCAGCAACGCGGGGTATGGCTACACCTTC CASNAGYGYTF
NA NA TRBJ1-2 TRBV28 12 TGTGCCAGCAGTTTCGGACTTGCAGGCTACACCTTC CASSFGLAGYTF
TRBD2 NA TRBJ2-7 TRBV7-2 14 TGTGCCAGCAGCTTGCAGCGGGGCTCCTACGAGCAGTACTTC CASSLQRGSYEQYF
NA NA TRBJ2-2 TRBV21-1 18 TGTGCCAGCAGCAAGCGAATAACGGGACACTTTAACACCGGGGAGCTGTTTTTT CASSKRITGHFNTGELFF
TRBD1 NA TRBJ2-7 TRBV29-1 12 TGCAGCGTTGTGGGACAGGGGAGTGAGCAGTACTTC CSVVGQGSEQYF
NA NA TRBJ2-7 TRBV28 13 TGTGCCAGCAGTTTAACGGGGGGCGCGGGGCAGTACTTC CASSLTGGAGQYF
TRBD2 few TRBJ2-1 TRBV7-9 17 TGTGCCAGCAGCTCATCACCGGCGGGAGAACCCCACAATGAGCAGTTCTTC CASSSSPAGEPHNEQFF
NA NA TRBJ2-5 TRBV5-1 15 TGCGCCAGCAGTCAAACCGGGCGGGGACAAGAGACCCAGTACTTC CASSQTGRGQETQYF
NA NA TRBJ2-6 TRBV7-2 15 TGTGCCAGCAGCTTTGGCTACTCTGGGGCCAACGTCCTGACTTTC CASSFGYSGANVLTF
TRBD2 NA TRBJ2-7 TRBV9 16 TGTGCCAGCCCCCAATGCCTAGCGGGAGGGCCCTACGAGCAGTACTTC CASPQCLAGGPYEQYF
TRBD1 NA TRBJ2-5 TRBV2 15 TGTGCCAGCAGTCCTAACAGGGGGACACAAGAGACCCAGTACTTC CASSPNRGTQETQYF
NA NA TRBJ2-5 TRBV12-3/TRBV12-4 15 TGTGCCAGCAGTTTGTCCCAGGGTAACCAAGAGACCCAGTACTTC CASSLSQGNQETQYF
NA few TRBJ2-7 TRBV28 15 TGTGCCAGCAGTTTGGGGGGCCTCCGCTCCTACGAGCAGTACTTC CASSLGGLRSYEQYF
NA NA TRBJ2-5 TRBV10-1 14 TGCGCCAGCAGTGAGTCGTTAAGACCAGAGACCCAGTACTTC CASSESLRPETQYF
TRBD1 NA TRBJ2-3 TRBV7-2 15 TGTGCCGGCAGCTTCGACAGGGGGAACACAGATACGCAGTATTTT CAGSFDRGNTDTQYF
NA many TRBJ2-7 TRBV7-9 16 TGTGCCAGCAGCCCAGCCTTCACGGGGGAGATCTACGAGCAGTACTTC CASSPAFTGEIYEQYF
TRBD1 NA TRBJ2-7 TRBV20-1 12 TGCAGTTCACCAGGGGGCCGTTACGAGCAGTACTTC CSSPGGRYEQYF
NA NA TRBJ2-7 TRBV20-1 10 TGCAGTGCTGCTACCTACGAGCAGTACTTC CSAATYEQYF
NA NA TRBJ2-5 TRBV24-1 14 TGTGCCACCGGTGATGACGGGGAGCGAGAGACCCAGTACTTC CATGDDGERETQYF
NA NA TRBJ2-3 TRBV7-9 14 TGTGCCAGCAGCTTAGGGGACCACACAGATACGCAGTATTTT CASSLGDHTDTQYF
NA NA TRBJ2-3 TRBV11-1 13 TGTGCCAGCAGCTTAGCGGCAGGAGATACGCAGTATTTT CASSLAAGDTQYF
TRBD1 NA TRBJ1-2 TRBV20-1 15 TGCAGTGCTAGAGTAGGCCCGACAGGGTCCTATGGCTACACCTTC CSARVGPTGSYGYTF
NA NA TRBJ1-4 TRBV10-3 12 TGTGCCATCAGTGAGTTTGATGGAGAACTGTTTTTT CAISEFDGELFF
TRBD2 NA TRBJ2-2 TRBV24-1 16 TGTGCCACCAGTGTCGGCGGGGGGGCGAACACCGGGGAGCTGTTTTTT CATSVGGGANTGELFF
TRBD1 many TRBJ2-6 TRBV7-2 15 TGTGCCAGCAGCTTTACAGGGGTTGGGGCCAACGTCCTGACTTTC CASSFTGVGANVLTF
NA NA TRBJ2-6 TRBV7-2 18 TGTGCCAGCAGCTTTAGACAGGCTGGGAGCTCTGGGGCCAACGTCCTGACTTTC CASSFRQAGSSGANVLTF